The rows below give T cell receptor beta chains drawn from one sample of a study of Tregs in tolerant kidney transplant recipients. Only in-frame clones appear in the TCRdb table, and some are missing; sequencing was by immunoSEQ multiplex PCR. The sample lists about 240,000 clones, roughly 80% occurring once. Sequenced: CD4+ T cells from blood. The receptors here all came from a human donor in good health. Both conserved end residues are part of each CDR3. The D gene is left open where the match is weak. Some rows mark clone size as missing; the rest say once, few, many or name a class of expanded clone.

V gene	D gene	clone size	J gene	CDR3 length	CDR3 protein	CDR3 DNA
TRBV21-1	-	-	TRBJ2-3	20	CASSTSGTSGNRFVTDTQYF	TGTGCCAGCAGCACTTCCGGGACTAGCGGGAACCGTTTTGTCACAGATACGCAGTATTTT
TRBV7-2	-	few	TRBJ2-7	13	CASSFGRANEQYF	TGTGCCAGCAGTTTCGGACGGGCTAACGAGCAGTACTTC
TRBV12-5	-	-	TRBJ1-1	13	CASGPEATTEAFF	TGTGCTAGTGGTCCGGAGGCAACCACTGAAGCTTTCTTT
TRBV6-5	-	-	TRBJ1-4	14	CASSYSRGNEKLFF	TGTGCCAGCAGTTACTCGAGGGGGAATGAAAAACTGTTTTTT
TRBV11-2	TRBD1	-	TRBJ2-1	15	CASSLAGQGADEQFF	TGTGCCAGCAGCTTAGCGGGACAGGGGGCGGATGAGCAGTTCTTC
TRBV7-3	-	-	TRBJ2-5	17	CASSLRPGTGREETQYF	TGTGCCAGCAGCTTAAGGCCGGGGACGGGGCGGGAAGAGACCCAGTACTTC
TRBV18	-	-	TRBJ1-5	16	CASSPPGHYSNQPQHF	TGTGCCAGCTCACCCCCGGGACACTATAGCAATCAGCCCCAGCATTTT
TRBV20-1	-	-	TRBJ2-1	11	CSARNYNEQFF	TGCAGTGCCCGGAACTACAATGAGCAGTTCTTC
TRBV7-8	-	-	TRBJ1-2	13	CASGTGGSYGYTF	TGTGCCAGCGGGACGGGGGGTAGCTATGGCTACACCTTC
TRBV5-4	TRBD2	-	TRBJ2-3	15	CASSLREGGADTQYF	TGTGCCAGCAGCTTGCGGGAGGGGGGGGCAGATACGCAGTATTTT
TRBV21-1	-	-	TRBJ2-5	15	CASSKEVTGQETQYF	TGTGCCAGCAGCAAAGAGGTGACGGGGCAAGAGACCCAGTACTTC
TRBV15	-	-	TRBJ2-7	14	CATSRDRTGYEQYF	TGTGCCACCAGCAGAGACCGAACGGGCTACGAGCAGTACTTC
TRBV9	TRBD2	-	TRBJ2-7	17	CASSVESSGRSSYEQYF	TGTGCCAGCAGCGTAGAGTCTAGCGGGAGGAGCTCCTACGAGCAGTACTTC
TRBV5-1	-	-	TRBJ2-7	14	CASSWTTYSYEQYF	TGCGCCAGCAGCTGGACGACGTACTCCTACGAGCAGTACTTC
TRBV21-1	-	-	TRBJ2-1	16	CASSPKTGQGAHEQFF	TGTGCCAGCAGCCCGAAAACGGGACAGGGGGCTCATGAGCAGTTCTTC
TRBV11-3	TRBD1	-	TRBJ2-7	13	CASSTRTGSEQYF	TGTGCCAGCAGCACCCGGACAGGGTCTGAGCAGTACTTC
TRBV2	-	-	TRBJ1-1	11	CAKAQTAEAFF	TGTGCCAAAGCCCAGACGGCTGAAGCTTTCTTT
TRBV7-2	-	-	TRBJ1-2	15	CASSLGEASNYGYTF	TGTGCCAGCAGCTTAGGTGAGGCCTCTAACTATGGCTACACCTTC
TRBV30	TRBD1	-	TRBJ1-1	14	CAWSAGTGNTEAFF	TGTGCCTGGAGCGCCGGGACAGGGAACACTGAAGCTTTCTTT
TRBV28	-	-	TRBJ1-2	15	CASSLGPGPQYGYTF	TGTGCCAGCAGTTTAGGGCCGGGTCCCCAGTATGGCTACACCTTC
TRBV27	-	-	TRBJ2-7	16	CASSLYGRRVSYEQYF	TGTGCCAGCAGTTTATATGGGAGGCGAGTCTCCTACGAGCAGTACTTC
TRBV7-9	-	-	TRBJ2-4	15	CASSFDSFSKNIQYF	TGTGCCAGCAGCTTTGACAGCTTTTCCAAAAACATTCAGTACTTC
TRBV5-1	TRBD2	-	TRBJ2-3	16	CASSLGTSGTTDTQYF	TGCGCCAGCAGCCTCGGGACTAGCGGCACCACAGATACGCAGTATTTT
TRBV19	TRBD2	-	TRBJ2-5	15	CASTPTSGGQETQYF	TGTGCCAGTACCCCGACTAGCGGAGGCCAAGAGACCCAGTACTTC
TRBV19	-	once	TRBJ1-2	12	CASSPISYGYTF	TGTGCCAGTAGTCCCATCTCCTATGGCTACACCTTC
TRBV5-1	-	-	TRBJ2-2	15	CASSLQGPGTGELFF	TGCGCCAGCAGCTTGCAGGGGCCGGGGACCGGGGAGCTGTTTTTT
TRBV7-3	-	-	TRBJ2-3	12	CASSLTGDTQYF	TGTGCCAGCAGCTTAACTGGGGATACGCAGTATTTT
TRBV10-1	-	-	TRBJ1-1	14	CASSEGSFNTEAFF	TGCGCCAGCAGTGAGGGCAGCTTTAACACTGAAGCTTTCTTT
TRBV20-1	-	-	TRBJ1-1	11	CSAKETFEAFF	TGCAGTGCCAAGGAGACATTCGAAGCTTTCTTT
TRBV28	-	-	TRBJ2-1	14	CASRITGTYNEQFF	TGTGCCAGCAGGATCACCGGGACCTACAATGAGCAGTTCTTC
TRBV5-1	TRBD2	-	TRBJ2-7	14	CASSAPSGAYEQYF	TGCGCCAGCAGTGCTCCTAGCGGTGCCTACGAGCAGTACTTC
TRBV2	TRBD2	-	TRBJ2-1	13	CASMRGGFNEQFF	TGTGCCAGCATGCGGGGGGGCTTTAATGAGCAGTTCTTC
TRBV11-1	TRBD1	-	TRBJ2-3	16	CASSPRRDSATDTQYF	TGTGCCAGCAGTCCCAGAAGGGACAGCGCCACAGATACGCAGTATTTT